This entry is about one TCR beta chain. Its cognate antigen is unknown. Healthy bone marrow donors formed the donor group. The PCR employed 60 Vbeta primers together with 13 Jbeta primers. Profiled with immunoSEQ multiplex PCR; TCRdb holds only in-frame clones, not every one. The table has under 200,000 clones, approximately 85% seen once; the top ten hold about 0.89%. This CDR3 has 14 amino acids. The germline V gene encodes CDR1 GTSNPN and CDR2 SVGIG (reference sequence). Trimming cost V 5 bases and J 4 bases, with 15 bases left between them. This entry belongs to a study of cytomegalovirus exposure and HLA in healthy donors. General observations from the study: It was shown in a later analysis that HLA-associated TCR beta chains were more clonally expanded than other, equally common chains.

Sequences were obtained from PBMCs. The chain has TRBV30 and TRBJ1-3; tentatively, D is TRBD1 (6 bases). The TCR sequence derives from a girl aged 2 to 10 in good health and CMV-seropositive. CDR3 sequence: CAWGGGGTGNTIYF. The DNA for the CDR3 is TGTGCCTGGGGAGGGGGAGGGACAGGAAACACCATATATTTT.